This paragraph reports one T cell receptor beta chain. Trimming took 5 bases from V and 0 from J; bases not matched to a gene: 11. Germline loops: CDR1 ENHRY, CDR2 SYGVKD. This CDR3 spans 17 amino acids. The sample belongs to a study of shared clonotypes between healthy human individuals. The genomic DNA of each subset was split evenly across several immunoSEQ plates. The data were produced by immunoSEQ multiplex PCR, yet TCRdb's version contains in-frame clones alone and is incomplete. The sample lists hundreds of thousands of clones; almost 97% were seen once. Sequencing was carried out using naive CD4+ T cells sorted from blood. Subset of the sample: CD45RA+ positively selected. The rearrangement joins TRBV10-3 to TRBJ1-1, with 8 bases fitting TRBD1. This receptor was taken from a woman in her twenties or thirties in good health. CDR3 sequence (DNA): TGTGCCATCAGTTTTGATAGGACAGGGCCCATGAACACTGAAGCTTTCTTT. Translation: CAISFDRTGPMNTEAFF.